This is a list of T cell receptor beta chains from one sample in a study of blood T cell repertoires in COVID-19. Using immunoSEQ multiplex PCR, the repertoire was profiled, and TCRdb retains in-frame clones only, with some absent. Here the sample spans about 200,000 clones, 87% being singletons. Sequencing was carried out using PBMCs or T cells enriched from blood (not recorded which). Source of these receptors: a woman aged 30 to 39 who had recovered from COVID-19. CDR3s include the opening cysteine and the closing phenylalanine or tryptophan. A D gene is named only where the DNA matches it firmly. The size of a clone is reported for some rows only, either as once, few or many, or as a class for expanded clones.

abundance,j_gene,d_gene,v_gene,CDR3nt,CDR3aa
.,TRBJ2-1,TRBD1,TRBV12-5,TGTGCTAGTGGTTTGGCCAGATTCCGGGACAGGGGCTACAATGAGCAGTTCTTC,CASGLARFRDRGYNEQFF
once,TRBJ1-3,.,TRBV5-1,TGCGCCAGCAGCTTGGCTAAAAGCTCTGGAAACACCATATATTTT,CASSLAKSSGNTIYF
.,TRBJ2-7,TRBD2,TRBV7-8,TGTGCCAGCAGCCCGGGACTAGCGGGATCTTACGAGCAGTACTTC,CASSPGLAGSYEQYF
.,TRBJ1-3,TRBD1,TRBV7-2,TGTGCCAGCAGTTACAGGGGGGCCGGAAACACCATATATTTT,CASSYRGAGNTIYF
.,TRBJ2-1,.,TRBV13,TGTGCCAGCAGCTACGCCGGGACTTCGAACAATGAGCAGTTCTTC,CASSYAGTSNNEQFF
.,TRBJ1-2,TRBD1,TRBV28,TGTGCCAGCAGGGGGACAGCCCTGAACTATGGCTACACCTTC,CASRGTALNYGYTF
.,TRBJ2-3,TRBD2,TRBV4-2,TGTGCCAGCAGCCAAGATCGACTAGCGCCAACAGATACGCAGTATTTT,CASSQDRLAPTDTQYF
.,TRBJ1-2,.,TRBV30,TGTGCCTGGAGTACTACCCCCGATACGGGTGGCTACACCTTC,CAWSTTPDTGGYTF
.,TRBJ1-5,.,TRBV2,TGTGCCAGCAGTGAAGAACAGGGAAGCAATCAGCCCCAGCATTTT,CASSEEQGSNQPQHF
.,TRBJ1-6,TRBD1,TRBV13,TGTGCCAGCAGCAAGACAGGGACCCCGGGCGGATCACCCCTCCACTTT,CASSKTGTPGGSPLHF
.,TRBJ2-7,.,TRBV30,TGTGCCTGGAGTCTTGGCCCACGGACTAATTACGAGCAGTACTTC,CAWSLGPRTNYEQYF
.,TRBJ1-5,TRBD1,TRBV6-5,TGTGCCAGCAGTTCCACGGACAGGGAAAATCAGCCCCAGCATTTT,CASSSTDRENQPQHF
.,TRBJ2-3,.,TRBV9,TGTGCCAGCAGCCCCCAAGGGGGGGGTTTCACAGATACGCAGTATTTT,CASSPQGGGFTDTQYF
once,TRBJ2-3,TRBD2,TRBV5-1,TGCGCCAGCAGCTTATCTAGCGGGGTCACAGATACGCAGTATTTT,CASSLSSGVTDTQYF
.,TRBJ2-1,TRBD2,TRBV9,TGTGCCAGCAGCGTCTTTAGCGGGAGGGCCGACGAGCAGTTCTTC,CASSVFSGRADEQFF
.,TRBJ1-2,.,TRBV7-2,TGTGCCAGCAGCTTAGGGAGAGGGCGAACCTATGGCTACACCTTC,CASSLGRGRTYGYTF
.,TRBJ1-2,.,TRBV21-1,TGTGCCAGCACCCCCCCCCTTTGGGAGGGCTACACCTTC,CASTPPLWEGYTF
.,TRBJ2-5,.,TRBV5-6,TGTGCCAGCAGCTTACAGGGAACTCCAGAGACCCAGTACTTC,CASSLQGTPETQYF
.,TRBJ1-6,TRBD1,TRBV5-5,TGTGCCAGCAGCCCCACCCCGGGACAGGAGACTTCACCCCTCCACTTT,CASSPTPGQETSPLHF
.,TRBJ1-2,.,TRBV6-5,TGTGCCAGCAGTTACGGCAGGATTAACTATGGCTACACCTTC,CASSYGRINYGYTF
.,TRBJ2-7,TRBD1,TRBV6-6,TGTGCCAGCTTAAGACCCGGGACAGCCTCCTACGAGCAGTACTTC,CASLRPGTASYEQYF
.,TRBJ1-1,.,TRBV11-2,TGTGCCAGCAGCTTAGCACGGTCGAACACTGAAGCTTTCTTT,CASSLARSNTEAFF
.,TRBJ1-6,.,TRBV5-1,TGCGCCAGCAGTTGGCAGGGAGGGAATTCACCCCTCCACTTT,CASSWQGGNSPLHF
few,TRBJ2-2,TRBD2,TRBV6-4,TGTGCCAGCAGTGACTCCCAGCGGGAGACAGCCGGGGAGCTGTTTTTT,CASSDSQRETAGELFF
.,TRBJ2-7,.,TRBV20-1,TGCAGTGCTAGTGACGGACAGCGCTACTACGAGCAGTACTTC,CSASDGQRYYEQYF
.,TRBJ1-1,.,TRBV6-5,TGTGCCAGCAGCGAGCGGAGGGGAGGAGCTTTCTTT,CASSERRGGAFF
.,TRBJ1-1,.,TRBV4-3,TGCGCCAGCAGCCAAGATTGGCAGGCGGAAGCTTTCTTT,CASSQDWQAEAFF
.,TRBJ2-1,TRBD1,TRBV7-3,TGTACCAGCAGCTTAACCCCGGGACAGGGAAACAATGAGCAGTTCTTC,CTSSLTPGQGNNEQFF
.,TRBJ2-7,.,TRBV29-1,TGCAGCGTTGAGATAGCGGACTCCTACGAGCAGTACTTC,CSVEIADSYEQYF
once,TRBJ2-1,TRBD1,TRBV9,TGTGCCAGCAGCGTAGGGGACAGGGACAATGAGCAGTTCTTC,CASSVGDRDNEQFF
.,TRBJ2-1,TRBD2,TRBV5-7,TGTGCCAGCAGCCTGATGGGTATAGCGGGCCCCTCCTACAATGAGCAGTTCTTC,CASSLMGIAGPSYNEQFF
.,TRBJ2-5,TRBD2,TRBV3-1/TRBV3-2,TGTGCCAGCAGCCAAGGGACTAGCGGGGAAGAGACCCAGTACTTC,CASSQGTSGEETQYF
.,TRBJ1-6,TRBD1,TRBV6-5,TGTGCCAGCAGTTACAGGACAGGGGGCTCACCCCTCCACTTT,CASSYRTGGSPLHF
.,TRBJ1-2,TRBD1,TRBV7-9,TGTGCCAGCAGTGAAGACAGGGAAATCCGTGGCTACACCTTC,CASSEDREIRGYTF
.,TRBJ1-6,.,TRBV7-2,TGTGCCAGCAGGACGGGGATCAATAATTCACCCCTCCACTTT,CASRTGINNSPLHF
.,TRBJ2-7,.,TRBV20-1,TGCAGTGCTAGAACCGGTTACGAGCAGTACTTC,CSARTGYEQYF
.,TRBJ2-2,TRBD2,TRBV7-6,TGTGCCAGCAGCTTAGTGACCGGGACTAGCGGAGACCCCGGGGAGCTGTTTTTT,CASSLVTGTSGDPGELFF
.,TRBJ2-7,.,TRBV11-2,TGTGCCAGCAGCTTAATAAACTCCTACGAGCAGTACTTC,CASSLINSYEQYF
.,TRBJ2-7,.,TRBV7-3,TGTGCCAGCAGCCTCAGCTTCCCGGGTTACGAGCAGTACTTC,CASSLSFPGYEQYF
once,TRBJ1-2,.,TRBV7-2,TGTGCCAGCAGCTTAGAGCGGGGAGCTAACTATGGCTACACCTTC,CASSLERGANYGYTF
.,TRBJ1-1,.,TRBV11-3,TGTGCCAGCAGCTTAAGTCCGGCCGGGAGGACTGAAGCTTTCTTT,CASSLSPAGRTEAFF
.,TRBJ1-3,.,TRBV6-2/TRBV6-3,TGTGCCAGCAGTTACTCGAAGCTCCGTCCGGGCTCTGGAAACACCATATATTTT,CASSYSKLRPGSGNTIYF
.,TRBJ2-2,TRBD1,TRBV24-1,TGTGCCACCAGTGATCCGGGACAGGGGAACACCGGGGAGCTGTTTTTT,CATSDPGQGNTGELFF
.,TRBJ1-1,.,TRBV4-3,TGCGCCAGCAGCCAAGATAGCTTCGGCAGAATGGCTTTCTTT,CASSQDSFGRMAFF
.,TRBJ2-1,TRBD2,TRBV24-1,TGTGCCACCAGTGATTTCCAAACTAGCGGGAACTACAATGAGCAGTTCTTC,CATSDFQTSGNYNEQFF
.,TRBJ2-3,.,TRBV2,TGTGCCAGCAGTCGCCGGGGGGCGATTCCCCTTACGCAGTATTTT,CASSRRGAIPLTQYF
few,TRBJ1-1,.,TRBV12-3/TRBV12-4,TGTGCCAGCAGTTTCCGGAGCACTGAAGCTTTCTTT,CASSFRSTEAFF
few,TRBJ1-2,.,TRBV7-3,TGTGCCAGCAGTCCAGACAGTAACTATGGCTACACCTTC,CASSPDSNYGYTF
.,TRBJ2-7,.,TRBV14,TGTGCCAGCAGCCAAGTGGCAGGGAACTACGAGCAGTACTTC,CASSQVAGNYEQYF
.,TRBJ1-3,.,TRBV19,TGTGCCAGTAGTATTGCGGGGGCTGGAAACACCATATATTTT,CASSIAGAGNTIYF
.,TRBJ2-3,TRBD2,TRBV7-2,TGTGCCAGCAGCGTGGGGGGTAGCGGGGGTTGGGATACGCAGTATTTT,CASSVGGSGGWDTQYF
.,TRBJ1-1,TRBD1,TRBV7-6,TGTGCCAGCAGCTCGACCTTGGGGACAGGGGTTAACACTGAAGCTTTCTTT,CASSSTLGTGVNTEAFF
.,TRBJ1-2,TRBD1,TRBV30,TGTGCCTGGAGGGGACAGGGGATCTACTATGGCTACACCTTC,CAWRGQGIYYGYTF
.,TRBJ1-1,.,TRBV9,TGTGCCAGCAGCGTGGGGGAGGGGTTACAAGCTTTCTTT,CASSVGEGLQAFF
once,TRBJ1-1,.,TRBV27,TGTGCCAGCAGTCCCGGACACATGAACACTGAAGCTTTCTTT,CASSPGHMNTEAFF